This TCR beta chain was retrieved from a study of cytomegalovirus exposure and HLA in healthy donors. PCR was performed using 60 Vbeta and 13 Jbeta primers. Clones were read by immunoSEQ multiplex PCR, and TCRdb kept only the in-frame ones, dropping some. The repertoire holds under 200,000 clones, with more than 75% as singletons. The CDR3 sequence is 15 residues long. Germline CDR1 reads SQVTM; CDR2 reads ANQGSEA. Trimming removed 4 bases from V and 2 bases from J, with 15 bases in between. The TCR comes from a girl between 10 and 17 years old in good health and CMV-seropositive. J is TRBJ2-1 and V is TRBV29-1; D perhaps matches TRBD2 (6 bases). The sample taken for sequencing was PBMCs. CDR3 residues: CSVGRRAGPYNEQFF. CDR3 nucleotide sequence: TGCAGCGTTGGGAGGAGGGCGGGCCCCTACAATGAGCAGTTCTTC.